These T cell receptor beta chains were read from a single sample in a study of vaccination and CD4 T cells after COVID-19. Antigens for these TCRs are unknown. TCRdb redid the calling of the PCR reads with MiXCR, one entry per CDR3 protein. The data contain some 25,000 distinct CDR3 sequences, less than 80% of them singletons. The specimen sequenced was CD4+ T cells from blood, cultured in vitro. The receptors come from a human donor who had recovered from COVID-19. Both conserved end residues are part of each CDR3. The D gene is left open where the match is weak.

CAIKLAPSSYEQYF,TRBD2,TRBJ2-7,TRBV10-3
CASSRDRVKGTEAFF,TRBD1,TRBJ1-1,TRBV14
CASSLGQSYQPQHF,NA,TRBJ1-5,TRBV7-2
CASSESGTGNQPQHF,NA,TRBJ1-5,TRBV25-1
CASSLMSSPEAFF,NA,TRBJ1-1,TRBV7-8
CAWAQVGETQYF,NA,TRBJ2-5,TRBV30
CASSLAGTYGYTF,NA,TRBJ1-2,TRBV27
CSAIWVGGTYEQYF,NA,TRBJ2-7,TRBV20-1
CATSDTGGSYGYTF,TRBD1,TRBJ1-2,TRBV24-1
CATSREGRIEETQYF,NA,TRBJ2-5,TRBV15
CASSYGVSGANVLTF,NA,TRBJ2-6,TRBV6-5
CAITGAIRTEQFF,NA,TRBJ2-1,TRBV6-1
CAIRRDRGTGNTIYF,TRBD1,TRBJ1-3,TRBV10-3
CALKHLRPPGDSPLHF,NA,TRBJ1-6,TRBV30
CATSGPLAGFTDTQYF,TRBD2,TRBJ2-3,TRBV24-1
CSAHRSGLAGDNEQFF,TRBD2,TRBJ2-1,TRBV20-1
CASWDRGHHTDTQYF,TRBD1,TRBJ2-3,TRBV27
CASSYRGEAFF,NA,TRBJ1-1,TRBV6-2/TRBV6-3
CASSLSPSYNEQFF,NA,TRBJ2-1,TRBV5-4
CASSPMTGINEKLFF,TRBD1,TRBJ1-4,TRBV5-1
CASSSRGQNPTEAFF,TRBD1,TRBJ1-1,TRBV7-9
CASSLGSGMARLEFF,NA,TRBJ2-1,TRBV7-9
CSARGGPGSYEQYF,NA,TRBJ2-7,TRBV20-1
CATSRVQGAVQPQHF,TRBD1,TRBJ1-5,TRBV15
CASRGGGTGLYGYTF,TRBD1,TRBJ1-2,TRBV6-1
CASGPGTGSFYGYTF,TRBD1,TRBJ1-2,TRBV4-3
CSACRDRGAHEQYF,TRBD1,TRBJ2-7,TRBV20-1
CATVDRGEDIQYF,TRBD1,TRBJ2-4,TRBV28
CATRPSYNEQFF,NA,TRBJ2-1,TRBV6-2/TRBV6-3